Each of the 15 T cell receptor beta chains below was sequenced from the same sample in a study of T cells in Graves' hyperthyroidism and ophthalmopathy. The CDR3 regions of TCR beta were amplified from RNA transcripts. HTBI primers were the set used in a first-round RT-PCR of the TCR CDR3. A single record per CDR3 protein comes from TCRdb applying MiXCR to the multiplex PCR reads. Of hundreds of thousands of distinct CDR3 sequences in the sample, roughly 20% were seen once. The sample taken for sequencing was blood. These receptors were obtained from a woman between 45 and 60 years old with Graves' hyperthyroidism that later progressed to Graves' ophthalmopathy.

This sequence joins TRBV11-2 and TRBJ1-1; 7 bases agree with TRBD1. Germline loops: CDR1 SGHAT, CDR2 FQNNGV. V shed 2 bases, J shed 10 bases, and the junction held 13 bases outside the gene matches. This CDR3 comprises 15 residues. The CDR3 nucleotides are TGTGCCAGCAGCTTATACCCTTCGACAGGGCGGGGAGCTTTCTTT. Residues: CASSLYPSTGRGAFF.

This clonotype was detected many times. The rearrangement joins TRBV20-1 to TRBJ2-3, with TRBD2 identical over 9 bases. V lost 8 bases to trimming and J lost 0 bases; unmatched junction nucleotides: 9. This CDR3 is built from 15 residues. Germline values: CDR1 DFQATT, CDR2 SNEGSKA (reference sequence). The CDR3 coding sequence is TGCAGTTCGCCAGGCGGGGGGGCTAGCACAGATACGCAGTATTTT. Amino acids: CSSPGGGASTDTQYF.

On this clonotype: It may be a read error: a sequence one base away is much more abundant. V usage is TRBV18 and J usage is TRBJ1-1; D is perhaps TRBD1 (6 bases). CDR3 length: 15 residues. The germline CDR1 and CDR2 sequences are KGHSH and LQKENI. The CDR3: CARSPLARGNTEAFF. Here the CDR3 DNA reads TGTGCCAGATCACCACTTGCCAGGGGAAACACTGAAGCTTTCTTT.

The chain links TRBV30 to TRBJ1-1; TRBD1 matches at 7 bases. V was clipped by 2 bases and J by 10 bases; unmatched bases: 7. This CDR3 has 12 amino acids. Germline V gene lookup returns CDR1 GTSNPN and CDR2 SVGIG (reference sequence). This CDR3 reads CAWSPGQSVAFF. CDR3 nucleotide sequence: TGTGCCTGGAGTCCGGGACAGTCGGTAGCTTTCTTT.

This clonotype has ten or more counts. The chain is built from TRBV2 and TRBJ2-1; tentatively, D is TRBD2 (5 bases). Germline V lookup: CDR1 SNHLY, CDR2 FYNNEI. Trimming removed 1 base at V and 8 bases at J, with 12 bases between. The CDR3 spans 14 residues. The CDR3 region has the DNA TGTGCCAGCAGTGAAGGCGGGCCTGTAGATGAGCAGTTCTTC. Amino acids: CASSEGGPVDEQFF.

Ten or more counts support this clonotype. A clone one base away is much larger, so this may be a read error. The J gene is TRBJ1-1, the V gene TRBV5-1; 9 nucleotides align to TRBD1. Germline V lookup: CDR1 SGHRS, CDR2 YFSETQ. V trimming: 0 bases; J trimming: 6 bases; junction bases outside the gene matches: 6. The length of the CDR3 is 15 residues. The CDR3 sequence: CASSLEGTGYAEAFF. In nucleotides, the CDR3 is TGCGCCAGCAGCTTGGAGGGGACAGGGTACGCTGAAGCTTTCTTT.

A few counts support this clonotype. This chain connects TRBV20-1 to TRBJ1-5; D uncertain. The V gene's germline CDR1 is DFQATT and CDR2 SNEGSKA (reference sequence). V was pared by 6 bases and J by 0 bases, with 12 bases between. The CDR3 has 14 residues. The CDR3 DNA reads TGCAGTGCGAAAGAGCCTTATAGCAATCAGCCCCAGCATTTT. The encoded protein is CSAKEPYSNQPQHF.

The V and J genes are TRBV7-2 and TRBJ2-2; 9 bases match TRBD1. The CDR3 is 15 amino acids. In germline, CDR1 is SGHTA, CDR2 FQGNSA. V shed 5 bases and J 7 bases; nucleotides not matched to a gene: 8. DNA of the CDR3: TGTGCCAGCAGCCCCAACAGGGGGCCGGTCGGGGAGCTGTTTTTT. Its protein is CASSPNRGPVGELFF.

Regarding this clonotype: A clone one base away is much larger, so this may be a read error. This rearrangement joins TRBV11-3 to TRBJ2-5, with D hard to call. This CDR3 contains 14 residues. Germline V gives CDR1 SGHNT, CDR2 YENEEA. Between the trimmed V and J ends, which lost 1 base and 4 bases, there was a span of 10 bases. CDR3 protein: CASSLASATETQYF. In DNA, the CDR3 is TGTGCCAGCAGCTTAGCATCAGCGACAGAGACCCAGTACTTC.

This clonotype showed up many times. The rearrangement links TRBV30 to TRBJ2-1, with 8 positions matching TRBD1. Germline loops: CDR1 GTSNPN, CDR2 SVGIG (reference sequence). The CDR3 spans 13 residues. V lost 5 bases, J lost 7 bases, and 7 bases stayed unmatched. Written as DNA, the CDR3 is TGTGCCTGGGACGCCCGACAGGGGAATGAGCAGTTCTTC. This translates into CAWDARQGNEQFF. The whole variable domain, remainder taken from reference TRBV30 and TRBJ2-1, is SQTIHQWPATLVQPVGSPLSLECTVEGTSNPNLYWYRQAAGRGLQLLFYSVGIGQISSEVPQNLSASRPQDRQFILSSKKLLLSDSGFYLCAWDARQGNEQFFGPGTRLTVL.

In this sample, this clonotype turned up many times. The chain is built from TRBV20-1 and TRBJ2-2; D is undetermined. The CDR3 sequence is 11 residues long. V lost 1 base and J lost 6, with 3 bases in between. Germline CDR1 is DFQATT and CDR2 is SNEGSKA (reference sequence). The CDR3 DNA follows: TGCAGTGCTAGAGGACCCGGGGAGCTGTTTTTT. Residues: CSARGPGELFF.

This clonotype was counted many times. The CDR3 DNA reads TGCGCCAGCAGCTTGGAAGGTAATAGTAGCCCGGCTTTCTTT. Its translation is CASSLEGNSSPAFF. The gene calls are TRBV5-1 and TRBJ1-1; D unclear. Germline V lookup: CDR1 SGHRS, CDR2 YFSETQ. Trimming left V 0 bases short and J 11 bases short, with 17 bases between. This CDR3 is built from 14 residues.

In this sample, this clonotype turned up many times. CDR3 bases: TGTGCCAGCAGCAAGCAGGGGTGGACTGAAGCTTTCTTT. Amino acids: CASSKQGWTEAFF. The rearrangement joins TRBV7-6 to TRBJ1-1; possible D gene TRBD1, 6 bases. Germline CDR1 SGHVS, CDR2 FNYEAQ. V was trimmed by 5 bases and J by 5 bases, leaving 12 bases between them. The length of the CDR3 is 13 residues.

This chain joins TRBV4-1 and TRBJ1-2; D remains unclear. Looked up from germline, CDR1 is MGHRA and CDR2 is YSYEKL. V gave up 0 bases and J gave up 3 bases, with 8 bases separating them. The length of the CDR3 is 14 residues. The CDR3, as DNA: TGCGCCAGCAGCCAAGATCGGGGTGACTATGGCTACACCTTC. This encodes CASSQDRGDYGYTF.

The chain carries TRBV15 and TRBJ2-2, with a possible D match to TRBD2 (5 bases). With 1 base removed from V and 0 bases from J, the gap between germline ends came to 6 bases. The CDR3 sequence is 15 residues long. The germline CDR1 and CDR2 sequences are LNHNV and YYDKDF (reference sequence). CDR3 residues: CATSRGGTNTGELFF. The DNA for the CDR3 is TGTGCCACCAGCAGAGGAGGGACGAACACCGGGGAGCTGTTTTTT.